A selection of T cell receptor beta chains follows, all from one sample in a study of T cell changes during pregnancy in multiple sclerosis. Only in-frame clones appear in the TCRdb table, and some are missing; sequencing was by immunoSEQ multiplex PCR. This table has about 59,000 clones, 93% appearing once. The specimen was CD8+ T cells from peripheral blood mononuclear cells, collected in the third trimester of pregnancy. All receptors come from a female donor with multiple sclerosis, enrolled in a pregnancy study. The CDR3 runs from the conserved cysteine through the conserved F or W. D genes are given only for firm matches. Some rows have no size entry. The others give once, few or many, or a class for an expanded clone.

abundance,d_gene,v_gene,j_gene,CDR3nt,CDR3aa
few,-,TRBV21-1,TRBJ2-7,TGTGCCAGCAGCACCGTAAGACTAGCGGGAGCTTCTGATCACGAGCAGTACTTC,CASSTVRLAGASDHEQYF
-,TRBD1,TRBV28,TRBJ2-1,TGTGCCAGCAGTTTCCGGGACAGGGTCCTTGAGCAGTTCTTC,CASSFRDRVLEQFF
-,TRBD1,TRBV27,TRBJ1-2,TGTGCCAGCAGTTTCCAGACAGGGGGTTCCTATGGCTACACCTTC,CASSFQTGGSYGYTF
-,-,TRBV11-3,TRBJ2-1,TGTGCCAGCAGCCCAGACAGCCACAATGAGCAGTTCTTC,CASSPDSHNEQFF
-,TRBD1,TRBV7-6,TRBJ2-2,TGTGCCAGCAGCTTCGGGACAGGGAACACCGGGGAGCTGTTTTTT,CASSFGTGNTGELFF
-,-,TRBV6-1,TRBJ2-7,TGTGCCAGCAGTGAATCTGAGGGTTTTAGCAACGAGCAGTACTTC,CASSESEGFSNEQYF
-,TRBD2,TRBV4-2,TRBJ2-7,TGTGCCAGCAGCCAAGCTGTACTAGCGGCCATATCCACCTTCTACGAGCAGTACTTC,CASSQAVLAAISTFYEQYF
-,-,TRBV29-1,TRBJ1-1,TGCAGCGCTTCTTACACTGAAGCTTTCTTT,CSASYTEAFF
-,-,TRBV6-5,TRBJ1-2,TGTGCCAGCAGCTCAGGGTTAGGCTACACCTTC,CASSSGLGYTF
-,TRBD1,TRBV4-1,TRBJ2-7,TGCGCCAGCAGCCAGGGCGGCCTACAGGGGGCTATCACCTACGAGCAGTACTTC,CASSQGGLQGAITYEQYF
once,TRBD2,TRBV2,TRBJ2-2,TGTGCCAGCAGTGGGGGACTAGCGGGAGAGACCGGGGAGCTGTTTTTT,CASSGGLAGETGELFF
-,TRBD1,TRBV27,TRBJ1-5,TGTGCCAGCAGTTTATCGCCAGGGGGCATCAATCAGCCCCAGCATTTT,CASSLSPGGINQPQHF
-,TRBD2,TRBV5-6,TRBJ2-7,TGTGCCAGCAGCTTGGCCTTAGCGGGAGGCCTATCGGCCGAGCAGTACTTC,CASSLALAGGLSAEQYF
once,TRBD2,TRBV5-3,TRBJ2-1,TGTGCCAGAAGCAATCGGACTAGCGGGAGGAATTGGAGGGACAATGAGCAGTTCTTC,CARSNRTSGRNWRDNEQFF
-,TRBD1,TRBV5-1,TRBJ1-1,TGCGCCAGCAGCTTGAGACAGGGGGCCGTCATGGGCACTGAAGCTTTCTTT,CASSLRQGAVMGTEAFF
-,-,TRBV27,TRBJ1-4,TGTGCCAGCAGTTTTGGCGGGGGCGCGGGTGAAAAACTGTTTTTT,CASSFGGGAGEKLFF
few,-,TRBV28,TRBJ1-2,TGTGCCAGCTGGCCGTCCGGAGGGAGAGGCTACACCTTC,CASWPSGGRGYTF
-,TRBD1,TRBV4-1,TRBJ2-7,TGCGCCAGCAGCCATTTCGCCGGGACAGCAACCTACGAGCAGTACTTC,CASSHFAGTATYEQYF
-,TRBD1,TRBV4-1,TRBJ2-5,TGCGCCAGCAGCCAAGATCAGACAGGGCTCGAGACCCAGTACTTC,CASSQDQTGLETQYF
-,-,TRBV13,TRBJ2-1,TGTGCCAGCAGCGAAACTAGCCCAAATAAAAATGAGCAGTTCTTC,CASSETSPNKNEQFF
-,TRBD2,TRBV27,TRBJ2-1,TGTGCCAGCAGCGACCTACTAGCGGGAGGGCCGGATGAGCAGTTCTTC,CASSDLLAGGPDEQFF
-,-,TRBV6-5,TRBJ2-7,TGTGCCAGCAGTTACTCGAGGGCTAACGAGCAGTACTTC,CASSYSRANEQYF
-,-,TRBV7-9,TRBJ2-4,TGTGCCAGCAGCCCAGACCTAGAAGGTTTTGTCAAAAACATTCAGTACTTC,CASSPDLEGFVKNIQYF
-,-,TRBV5-1,TRBJ1-1,TGCGCCAGCAGCTTTAATGGAGGGCCGAACACTGAAGCTTTCTTT,CASSFNGGPNTEAFF
once,-,TRBV18,TRBJ2-1,TGTGCCAGCTCACCGACAGACAATGAGCAGTTCTTC,CASSPTDNEQFF
-,-,TRBV18,TRBJ2-2,TGTGCCAGCCTCCAGGAGGTACGCACCGGGGAGCTGTTTTTT,CASLQEVRTGELFF
-,TRBD2,TRBV5-4,TRBJ2-2,TGTGCCAGCAGCTTGGTAGCGGGAGGGACCGGGGAGCTGTTTTTT,CASSLVAGGTGELFF
-,-,TRBV5-8,TRBJ1-1,TGTGCCAGCAGCTTGGGTCCCCGAGCTTTCTTT,CASSLGPRAFF
-,-,TRBV4-1,TRBJ2-3,TGCGCCAGCAGCCAAGATTTGGGGCGCGATACGCAGTATTTT,CASSQDLGRDTQYF
-,TRBD1,TRBV7-2,TRBJ2-7,TGTGCCAGCAGCGCCACAACCGGGACAGGGTTCCACGAGCAGTACTTC,CASSATTGTGFHEQYF
-,-,TRBV9,TRBJ2-1,TGTGCCAGCAGCGGGGGGGGGCCGGGGCAGTTCTTC,CASSGGGPGQFF
once,-,TRBV27,TRBJ2-3,TGTGCCAGCGGGATCGGACAGCCGAGCACAGATACGCAGTATTTT,CASGIGQPSTDTQYF
-,TRBD2,TRBV4-1,TRBJ2-7,TGCGCCAGCAGCCTAGAACTAGCGGGCCTACGCTCCTACGAGCAGTACTTC,CASSLELAGLRSYEQYF
-,-,TRBV4-1,TRBJ2-1,TGCGCCAGCAGCCAAGTAAGACTAAATGAGCAGTTCTTC,CASSQVRLNEQFF
-,-,TRBV23-1,TRBJ2-1,TGCGCCAGCAGTCACCTACAGGGTATAAACAATGAGCAGTTCTTC,CASSHLQGINNEQFF
-,-,TRBV27,TRBJ2-1,TGTGCCAGCAGTTGGGCTACCCCCTACAATGAGCAGTTCTTC,CASSWATPYNEQFF
-,-,TRBV5-6,TRBJ1-1,TGTGCCAGCAGCTTGGGGGCTGGTGAAGCTTTCTTT,CASSLGAGEAFF
-,TRBD2,TRBV28,TRBJ2-7,TGTGCCAGCAGTCCCACCCCTAGCGGGCGCGCCTACGAGCAGTACTTC,CASSPTPSGRAYEQYF
-,TRBD2,TRBV7-9,TRBJ2-5,TGTGCCAGCAGCTTAGGGACTAGCGGGAAGCGGGTAGAGACCCAGTACTTC,CASSLGTSGKRVETQYF
-,TRBD2,TRBV7-3,TRBJ2-1,TGTGCCAGCAGCTTAAGACTAGCGGGACTAAACAGTGAGCAGTTCTTC,CASSLRLAGLNSEQFF
once,TRBD2,TRBV2,TRBJ2-1,TGTGCCAGCAAAGCGGGAGGCTTCAATGAGCAGTTCTTC,CASKAGGFNEQFF
-,-,TRBV7-8,TRBJ2-1,TGTGCCAGCAGCTCCAATGGGCGGACAGCCTACAATGAGCAGTTCTTC,CASSSNGRTAYNEQFF
medium-sized,-,TRBV16,TRBJ1-2,TGTGCCAGCAGCCAATCGACAGGTCGGAACTATGGCTACACCTTC,CASSQSTGRNYGYTF
once,TRBD2,TRBV27,TRBJ2-5,TGTGCCAGCAGCACCGGGACTAGCGGGAGAAGGGAGACCCAGTACTTC,CASSTGTSGRRETQYF
-,-,TRBV6-1,TRBJ1-5,TGTGCCAGCACCAAAAGCGTACAAGGTCAGCCCCAGCATTTT,CASTKSVQGQPQHF
-,TRBD1,TRBV18,TRBJ2-7,TGTGCCAGCTCACTAGGTCCGTTCCGGGACAGCGGAAGGTTCCTCTACGAGCAGTACTTC,CASSLGPFRDSGRFLYEQYF
-,-,TRBV11-2,TRBJ2-2,TGTGCCAGCAGGGACTGGCCACAGGGGAACACCGGGGAGCTGTTTTTT,CASRDWPQGNTGELFF
-,-,TRBV6-1,TRBJ2-3,TGTGCCAGCAGTGGCGGCACAGATACGCAGTATTTT,CASSGGTDTQYF
-,-,TRBV28,TRBJ2-1,TGTGCCAGCAGTCCTGGACTATACAATGAGCAGTTCTTC,CASSPGLYNEQFF
-,-,TRBV19,TRBJ1-2,TGTGCCAGTAGTAACCCCCAGGGCCCGATCTATGGCTACACCTTC,CASSNPQGPIYGYTF
-,-,TRBV5-1,TRBJ1-1,TGCGCCAGCAGCTGGGGACAAATTGAAGCTTTCTTC,CASSWGQIEAFF
-,-,TRBV11-2,TRBJ1-2,TGTGCCAGCAGCTTAATGGCAGTGGCCGATGGCTACACCTTC,CASSLMAVADGYTF
-,TRBD1,TRBV7-9,TRBJ1-1,TGTGCCAGCAGCGCTACAGGGGCTTCTGAAGCTTTCTTT,CASSATGASEAFF
-,-,TRBV15,TRBJ2-1,TGTGCCACCAGCAGTAGACCGAGAGGGTCCTACAATGAGCAGTTCTTC,CATSSRPRGSYNEQFF
few,-,TRBV6-6,TRBJ1-1,TGTGCCAGCAGCCCGATAAGGAGGGACACTGAAGCTTTCTTT,CASSPIRRDTEAFF
-,-,TRBV28,TRBJ1-3,TGTGCCAGCAGTTTTTTCCTTTCCCGGGACGGGGGAGGAGGAAACACCATATATTTT,CASSFFLSRDGGGGNTIYF
-,-,TRBV19,TRBJ1-1,TGTGCCAGTAACGAGGGGAACACTGAAGCTTTCTTT,CASNEGNTEAFF
-,-,TRBV5-4,TRBJ2-2,TGTGCCAGCAGCTTGGGGGCAGCCGGGGAGCTGTTTTTT,CASSLGAAGELFF